Listed below are T cell receptor beta chains from one sample, sequenced in a study of T cells after yellow fever vaccination. TCRdb re-called the 5' RACE reads with MiXCR, one entry per CDR3 protein. The data show approximately 600,000 distinct CDR3 sequences, more than 9% seen once. Sequences were derived from PBMCs, sampled on the day of the yellow fever booster vaccination. These receptor sequences come from a man younger than 45 who received the YFV17D yellow fever vaccine. CDR3s include the opening cysteine and the closing phenylalanine or tryptophan. The order of the fields is J gene, V gene, CDR3 length, clone size, D gene, CDR3 DNA, CDR3 protein. D genes are given only for firm matches. Clone size is stated in some rows and not others, as once, few, many or a class when expanded.

TRBJ2-1 | TRBV20-1 | 16 | few | TRBD2 | TGCAGTGCTAAAGGGACTAGCGGGAGGGCCCTCAATGAGCAGTTCTTC | CSAKGTSGRALNEQFF
TRBJ2-7 | TRBV4-2 | 15 | few | - | TGTGCCAGCAGCCAAGAAACTAGCCGAACCTACGAGCAGTACTTC | CASSQETSRTYEQYF
TRBJ2-7 | TRBV5-1 | 16 | - | TRBD2 | TGCGCCAGCAGCTTTACTAGCGGGCCGTCCAATCCCGAGCAGTACTTC | CASSFTSGPSNPEQYF
TRBJ2-3 | TRBV7-2 | 16 | few | - | TGTGCCAGCAGCCCCAAGTGGGGCGGGGTGACAGATACGCAGTATTTT | CASSPKWGGVTDTQYF
TRBJ2-1 | TRBV28 | 15 | - | TRBD2 | TGTGCCAGCAGTGACCCCGGGACTAGCGTAAATGAGCAGTTCTTC | CASSDPGTSVNEQFF
TRBJ2-1 | TRBV29-1 | 12 | many | - | TGCAGCGCCGCACAGGGTTCCAATGAGCAGTTCTTC | CSAAQGSNEQFF
TRBJ2-3 | TRBV11-2 | 15 | few | - | TGTGCCAGCAGGCTTAAGACCCTTTCCACAGATACGCAGTATTTT | CASRLKTLSTDTQYF
TRBJ2-1 | TRBV6-5 | 16 | few | TRBD2 | TGTGCCAGCAGTTACTCGGTGGGAGGGTTGGGCAATGAGCAGTTCTTC | CASSYSVGGLGNEQFF
TRBJ2-3 | TRBV4-1 | 17 | few | TRBD2 | TGCGCCAGCAGCCAAGATCTCCTAGCGGGAGCGACAGATACGCAGTATTTT | CASSQDLLAGATDTQYF
TRBJ2-1 | TRBV14 | 17 | few | TRBD2 | TGTGCCAGCAGCCAAGATTGGGCGGGAGGGTCCTACAATGAGCAGTTCTTC | CASSQDWAGGSYNEQFF
TRBJ2-2 | TRBV19 | 15 | few | TRBD2 | TGTGCCAGTAGTATGGGGAGCGGGGGACTCGGGGAGCTGTTTTTT | CASSMGSGGLGELFF
TRBJ1-6 | TRBV5-1 | 16 | - | TRBD1 | TGCGCCAGCAGCTTGAACACAGGGGATACGAATTCACCCCTCCACTTT | CASSLNTGDTNSPLHF
TRBJ2-2 | TRBV27 | 15 | few | TRBD2 | TGTGCCAGCAGTGCCGGGACTAGGGTGATCGGGGAGCTGTTTTTT | CASSAGTRVIGELFF
TRBJ1-4 | TRBV4-3 | 16 | - | - | TGCGCCAGCAGCCCTTGGATGGGGCAGATAAATGAAAAACTGTTTTTT | CASSPWMGQINEKLFF
TRBJ2-3 | TRBV12-3/TRBV12-4 | 15 | - | TRBD2 | TGTGCCAGCAGTCCGTACCGGGAGGGCCGAGATACGCAGTATTTT | CASSPYREGRDTQYF
TRBJ2-7 | TRBV20-1 | 15 | few | TRBD1 | TGCAGTGCTCCACCCTCCGGGACAGTGGCCTACGAGCAGTACTTC | CSAPPSGTVAYEQYF
TRBJ2-1 | TRBV18 | 17 | - | TRBD2 | TGTGCCAGCTCACCAGGGGTAGCGGGAGATATTGCTGATGAGCAGTTCTTC | CASSPGVAGDIADEQFF
TRBJ1-2 | TRBV10-3 | 16 | few | TRBD1 | TGTGCCATCAGCCCCTCACGACAGGGAGAGACCTATGGCTACACCTTC | CAISPSRQGETYGYTF
TRBJ2-1 | TRBV29-1 | 15 | - | - | TGCAGCGCCTGGGAGGCGGGAAGCTCCTACAATGAGCAGTTCTTC | CSAWEAGSSYNEQFF
TRBJ2-6 | TRBV6-1 | 15 | - | - | TGTGCCAGCACGCCCCCAGGGGCTGGGGCCAACGTCCTGACTTTC | CASTPPGAGANVLTF
TRBJ2-1 | TRBV20-1 | 14 | - | TRBD2 | TGCAGTGTGGCTCGGGGACTAGCGGACAATGAGCAGTTCTTC | CSVARGLADNEQFF
TRBJ1-1 | TRBV9 | 13 | few | - | TGTGCCAGCAGCGTAGGAGGGGCTACTGAAGCTTTCTTT | CASSVGGATEAFF
TRBJ1-5 | TRBV19 | 16 | - | - | TGTGCCAGTAGTCCTTTGGTCAAGCACACAAATCAGCCCCAGCATTTT | CASSPLVKHTNQPQHF
TRBJ2-7 | TRBV27 | 15 | few | TRBD2 | TGTGCCAGCAGTAACATACTAGCGGGAGATTCCGAGCAGTACTTC | CASSNILAGDSEQYF
TRBJ2-3 | TRBV5-1 | 15 | many | TRBD2 | TGCGCCAGCAGCTTGGGACTAGCGAGCACAGATACGCAGTATTTT | CASSLGLASTDTQYF
TRBJ2-5 | TRBV5-1 | 15 | few | TRBD2 | TGCGCCAGCAGCGTCCGACTAGCGGGAGAAGAGACCCAGTACTTC | CASSVRLAGEETQYF
TRBJ2-3 | TRBV5-1 | 15 | few | - | TGCGCCAGCAGCACAGGTAGCGGAAACACAGATACGCAGTATTTT | CASSTGSGNTDTQYF
TRBJ2-6 | TRBV10-3 | 18 | few | TRBD2 | TGTGCCATCAGTGAGACGGGACTAGCGGGAGCAGGGGCCAACGTCCTGACTTTC | CAISETGLAGAGANVLTF
TRBJ2-7 | TRBV29-1 | 13 | - | TRBD1 | TGCAGCGTCCTCGGGACAGGGGGTTCCGAGCAGTACTTC | CSVLGTGGSEQYF
TRBJ2-1 | TRBV7-2 | 15 | few | - | TGTGCCAGCAGCTTAATGGGACTGGGAGGAGATGAGCAGTTCTTC | CASSLMGLGGDEQFF
TRBJ1-1 | TRBV4-3 | 14 | few | - | TGCGCCAGCAGCCGGAAGGGAGGGCTCTTTGAAGCTTTCTTT | CASSRKGGLFEAFF
TRBJ2-2 | TRBV6-5 | 13 | few | - | TGTGCCAGCAGTTCCCACACAGCCGGGGAGCTGTTTTTT | CASSSHTAGELFF
TRBJ2-1 | TRBV12-3/TRBV12-4 | 15 | - | TRBD2 | TGTGCCAGCAGTTTAAAGGGACTACCCGCCAATGAGCAGTTCTTC | CASSLKGLPANEQFF
TRBJ2-7 | TRBV5-1 | 14 | - | TRBD1 | TGCGCCAGCAGCTCACAGGGGGCAGGGTACGAGCAGTACTTC | CASSSQGAGYEQYF